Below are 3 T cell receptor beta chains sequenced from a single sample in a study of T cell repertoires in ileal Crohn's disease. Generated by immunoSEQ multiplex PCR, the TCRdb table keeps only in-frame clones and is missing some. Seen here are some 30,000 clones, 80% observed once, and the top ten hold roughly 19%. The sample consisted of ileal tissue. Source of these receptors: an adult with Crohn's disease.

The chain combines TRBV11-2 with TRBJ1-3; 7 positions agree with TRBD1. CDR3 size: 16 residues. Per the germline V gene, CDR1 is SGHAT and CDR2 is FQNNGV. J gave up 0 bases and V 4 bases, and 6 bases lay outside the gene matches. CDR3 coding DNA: TGTGCCAGCAGCTCCACGACAGGGTACTCTGGAAACACCATATATTTT. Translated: CASSSTTGYSGNTIYF.

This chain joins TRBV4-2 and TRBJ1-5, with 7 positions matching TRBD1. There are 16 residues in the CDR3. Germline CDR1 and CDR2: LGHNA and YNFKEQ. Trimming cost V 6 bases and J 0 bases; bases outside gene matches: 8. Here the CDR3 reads CASSRDRANSNQPQHF. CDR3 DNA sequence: TGTGCCAGCAGTCGGGACAGAGCAAATAGCAATCAGCCCCAGCATTTT.

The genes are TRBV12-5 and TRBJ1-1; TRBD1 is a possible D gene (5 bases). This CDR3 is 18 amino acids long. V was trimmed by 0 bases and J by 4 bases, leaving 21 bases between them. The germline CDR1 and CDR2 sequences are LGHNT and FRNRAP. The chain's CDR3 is CASGLVVAGSRGSTEAFF. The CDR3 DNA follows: TGTGCTAGTGGTTTGGTAGTCGCGGGAAGTAGGGGCAGCACTGAAGCTTTCTTT.